This TCR beta chain is from a study of cytomegalovirus exposure and HLA in healthy donors. Study findings and constraints: Common viral pathogens (according to a later analysis) appeared linked to several of the most significant clusters. The majority of CMV-associated TCR beta chains were reported as apparently HLA-restricted in a later analysis. Only CMV serostatus was available as immune exposure information.

This clone came up many times. Its target is not known. The PCR contained 60 Vbeta and 13 Jbeta primers. Sequenced by immunoSEQ multiplex PCR; TCRdb stores in-frame clones only, minus some. The sample has some 200,000 clones; around 83% are singletons. The CDR3 consists of 15 residues. Germline loops: CDR1 MNHNS, CDR2 SASEGT. V shed 2 bases and J 2 bases; nucleotides not matched to a gene: 5. The sequencing sample was made of PBMCs. V usage is TRBV6-1 and J usage is TRBJ2-5; TRBD2 agrees at 7 bases. The receptor's source is a girl aged 5-17 years in good health and CMV-seronegative. CDR3 coding DNA: TGTGCCAGCAGTGAACTTTGGGGGGGTCAAGAGACCCAGTACTTC. Encoded protein: CASSELWGGQETQYF.